The 4 T cell receptor beta chains reported below all come from one sample, sequenced in a study of cytomegalovirus exposure and HLA in healthy donors. The protocol was immunoSEQ multiplex PCR, while the TCRdb copy is restricted to in-frame clones and leaves out a portion. The data contain 200,000 to 300,000 clones, less than 95% of them singletons. Sequencing was performed on PBMCs. These TCRs come from a woman in her twenties or thirties in good health and CMV-seronegative.

Turning to this clone: Mismatch with germline at one junction end may stem from a read error. The chain has TRBV19 and TRBJ2-7, with TRBD2 identical over 12 bases. Germline V lookup: CDR1 LNHDA, CDR2 SQIVND (reference sequence). This CDR3 comprises 14 residues. CDR3 region: CASSLTSGRNEQNF. CDR3 nucleotides: TGTGCCAGTAGTTTGACTAGCGGGAGAAACGAGCAGAACTTC. Full variable domain (missing parts from reference TRBV19 and TRBJ2-7): DGGITQSPKYLFRKEGQNVTLSCEQNLNHDAMYWYRQDPGQGLRLIYYSQIVNDFQKGDIAEGYSVSREKKESFPLTVTSAQKNPTAFYLCASSLTSGRNEQNFGPGTRLTVT.

This chain connects TRBV10-3 to TRBJ1-1; TRBD1 might be the D (5 bases). CDR1 ENHRY and CDR2 SYGVKD come from the germline V gene. The CDR3 extends over 16 amino acids. Deletions cut 3 bases from V and 0 bases from J, with 14 bases between. The CDR3 spells CAISDQLGGMNTEAFF. As DNA, the CDR3 is TGTGCCATCAGTGACCAACTGGGGGGTATGAACACTGAAGCTTTCTTT.

The V and J genes are TRBV27 and TRBJ2-1; D uncertain. The V end was cut by 1 base, the J end by 5 bases, with 12 bases between. The CDR3 consists of 15 residues. CDR1 and CDR2 (germline): MNHEY, SMNVEV (reference sequence). The DNA for the CDR3 is TGTGCCAGCAGTTTATTAGACTCGGCGAACAATGAGCAGTTCTTC. Translating it yields CASSLLDSANNEQFF.

This clone is a singleton in its sample. The chain combines TRBV4-3 with TRBJ2-1, with a possible D match to TRBD1 (6 bases). The CDR3 totals 15 residues. Germline values: CDR1 LGHNA, CDR2 YSLEER. Trimming stripped 2 bases from V and 4 bases from J, with 12 bases between. The CDR3 DNA follows: TGCGCCAGCAGCCAAAGGGGGAGCCCGTACAATGAGCAGTTCTTC. Translating gives CASSQRGSPYNEQFF.